The clone carrying this T cell receptor beta chain was counted once. The antigen is undetermined. The data belong to a study of shared clonotypes between healthy human individuals. Study-level information: The study used three CD4 naive, three CD4 memory, two CD8 naive and one CD8 memory plate per donor. General study results and limits: Rarefaction curves obtained for sorted subsets showed sequencing incomplete despite large depth. Genetic and exposure-history diversity was limited by the few donors.

V was pared by 4 bases and J by 1 base, with 14 bases between. Germline lookup yields CDR1 SGDLS and CDR2 YYNGEE. The CDR3 sequence is 15 residues long. Study processing details: Sequence data from immunoSEQ were junction-only and lacked quality scores; consequently, filtering differed. Using immunoSEQ multiplex PCR, the repertoire was profiled, and TCRdb retains in-frame clones only, with some absent. V, J and clone size reflect that table, while D and trimming were determined from the DNA. The table has fewer than 2.5 million clones, over 85% seen once; the top ten hold around 0.4%. The TCR originated in a man younger than 35 in good health. Some clones in this sample may be carry-over from other donors' samples. The chain is built from TRBV9 and TRBJ1-1; D is uncertain. Sample: naive CD4+ T cells from PBMCs. Regarding subset: CD45RA+ positively selected. CDR3 protein: CASSLSGAGNTEAFF. CDR3 nucleotides: TGTGCCAGCAGCCTGAGTGGTGCAGGGAACACTGAAGCTTTCTTT. Filled out from reference TRBV9 and TRBJ1-1, the complete variable domain reads DSGVTQTPKHLITATGQRVTLRCSPRSGDLSVYWYQQSLDQGLQFLIQYYNGEERAKGNILERFSAQQFPDLHSELNLSSLELGDSALYFCASSLSGAGNTEAFFGQGTRLTVV.